The sequence of this T cell receptor beta chain was determined in a study of Graves' ophthalmopathy and Graves' hyperthyroidism. Amplified material comprised TCR beta CDR3 regions derived from RNA transcripts. HTBI-primed RT-PCR formed the first round, and a multiplex PCR formed the second. MiXCR, applied by TCRdb to the multiplex PCR reads, yields one record per CDR3 protein. The sample lists about 400,000 distinct CDR3 sequences, around 16% occurring once. About this clonotype itself: Its specificity is unknown.

This CDR3 contains 12 residues. V lost 4 bases and J 13 bases, leaving 13 bases between the germline ends. Looked up from germline, CDR1 is SGHAT and CDR2 is FQNNGV. Study conclusions and caveats: Thyroid clonotypes that were expanded above 0.001 frequency mostly also appeared in blood.

Sequencing input: peripheral blood. The clonotype comes from a woman between 18 and 29 years old with Graves' ophthalmopathy. The chain uses TRBV11-2 and TRBJ1-4; D gene ambiguous. CDR3 DNA: TGTGCCAGCAGCTCCGACCGGAGATCACTGTTTTTT. This sequence encodes CASSSDRRSLFF.